The sequence of this TCR beta chain was determined in a study of blood T cell repertoires in COVID-19. Study-level information: Some COVID-19 samples were acute and others convalescent; all came from the United States, Italy and Spain.

The CDR3 is made up of 14 amino acids. With 3 bases clipped from V and 5 bases from J, the junction kept 6 bases outside the gene matches. CDR1 and CDR2 (germline): MGHRA, YSYEKL. The table came from immunoSEQ multiplex PCR; TCRdb's copy has only in-frame clones and leaves some out. The top ten hold 3.5% to 4.5% of the sample, which has more than 300,000 clones, just over 85% seen once. This TCR derives from a man in his thirties or forties who had recovered from COVID-19. Sequencing input: PBMCs or T cells enriched from blood (not recorded which). The J gene is TRBJ2-5, the V gene TRBV4-1; the match to TRBD2 covers 7 bases. The CDR3 region has the DNA TGCGCCAGCAGCCACCAAATTAGCGGGGAGACCCAGTACTTC. Translation gives CASSHQISGETQYF.